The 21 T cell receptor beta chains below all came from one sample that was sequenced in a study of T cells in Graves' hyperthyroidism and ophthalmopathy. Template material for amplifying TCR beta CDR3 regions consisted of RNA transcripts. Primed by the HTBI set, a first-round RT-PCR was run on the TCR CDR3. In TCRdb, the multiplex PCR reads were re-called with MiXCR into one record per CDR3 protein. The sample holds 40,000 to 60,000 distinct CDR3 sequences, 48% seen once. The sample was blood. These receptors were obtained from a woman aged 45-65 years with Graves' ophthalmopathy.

The CDR3 nucleotides read TGTGCCAGCAGCTTAGGTCCAGGGACAACTCGTTTCTTT. The encoded protein is CASSLGPGTTRFF. The chain joins TRBV7-2 to TRBJ1-1; tentatively, D is TRBD1 (6 bases). The CDR3 extends over 13 amino acids. V lost 1 base to trimming and J lost 13 bases, with 16 bases between them. Germline CDR1 and CDR2: SGHTA and FQGNSA.

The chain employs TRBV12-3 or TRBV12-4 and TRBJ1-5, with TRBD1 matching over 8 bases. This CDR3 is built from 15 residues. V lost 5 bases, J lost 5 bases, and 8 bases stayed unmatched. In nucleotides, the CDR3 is TGTGCCAGCAGTCCACGACAGGGGAGACATCAGCCCCAGCATTTT. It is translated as CASSPRQGRHQPQHF.

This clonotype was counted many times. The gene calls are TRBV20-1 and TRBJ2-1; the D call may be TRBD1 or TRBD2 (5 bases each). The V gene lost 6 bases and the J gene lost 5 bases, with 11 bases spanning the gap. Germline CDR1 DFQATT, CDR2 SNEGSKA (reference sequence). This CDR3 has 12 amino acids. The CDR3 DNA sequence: TGCAGTGCCAAGGGACCTGACAATGAGCAGTTCTTC. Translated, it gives CSAKGPDNEQFF.

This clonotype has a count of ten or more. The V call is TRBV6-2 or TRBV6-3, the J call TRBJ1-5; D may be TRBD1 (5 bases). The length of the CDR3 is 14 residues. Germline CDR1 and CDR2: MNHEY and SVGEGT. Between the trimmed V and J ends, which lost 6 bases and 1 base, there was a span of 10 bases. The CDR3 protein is CASRLDNSNQPQHF. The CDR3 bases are TGTGCCAGCAGACTGGACAACAGCAATCAGCCCCAGCATTTT.

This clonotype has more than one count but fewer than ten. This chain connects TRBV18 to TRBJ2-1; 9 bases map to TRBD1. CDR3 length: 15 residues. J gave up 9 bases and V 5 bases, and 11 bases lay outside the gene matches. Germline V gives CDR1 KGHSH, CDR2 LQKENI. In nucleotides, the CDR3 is TGTGCCAGCTCATTACCCGGGACAGGGATTGGTGAGCAGTTCTTC. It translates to CASSLPGTGIGEQFF. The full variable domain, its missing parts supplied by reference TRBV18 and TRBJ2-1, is NAGVMQNPRHLVRRRGQEARLRCSPMKGHSHVYWYRQLPEEGLKFMVYLQKENIIDESGMPKERFSAEFPKEGPSILRIQQVVRGDSAAYFCASSLPGTGIGEQFFGPGTRLTVL.

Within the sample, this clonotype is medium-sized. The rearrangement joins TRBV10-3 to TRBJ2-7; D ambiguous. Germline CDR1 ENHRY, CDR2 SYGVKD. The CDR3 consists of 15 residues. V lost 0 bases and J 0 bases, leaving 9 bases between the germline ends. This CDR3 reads CAISESGGSSYEQYF. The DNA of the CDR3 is TGTGCCATCAGTGAGTCGGGCGGTAGCTCCTACGAGCAGTACTTC.

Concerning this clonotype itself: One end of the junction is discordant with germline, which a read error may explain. This CDR3 is CASRRGQGSF. For the CDR3, the DNA is TGTGCCAGCAGGAGGGGACAGGGGAGCTTT. V gene TRBV12-3 or TRBV12-4 combines with J gene TRBJ2-3, with 10 bases identical to TRBD1. This CDR3 region has 10 residues.

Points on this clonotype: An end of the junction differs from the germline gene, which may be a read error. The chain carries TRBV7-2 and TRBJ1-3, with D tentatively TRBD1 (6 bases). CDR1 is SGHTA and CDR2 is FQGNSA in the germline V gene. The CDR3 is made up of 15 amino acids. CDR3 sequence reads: CAGSLGGASGNTIYF. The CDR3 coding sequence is TGTGCCGGCAGCTTAGGGGGTGCCTCTGGAAACACCATATATTTT.

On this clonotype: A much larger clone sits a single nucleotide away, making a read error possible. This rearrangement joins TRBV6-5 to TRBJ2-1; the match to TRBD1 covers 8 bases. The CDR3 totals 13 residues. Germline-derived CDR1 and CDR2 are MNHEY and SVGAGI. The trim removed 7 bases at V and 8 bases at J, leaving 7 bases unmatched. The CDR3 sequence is CASTRGQMDEQFF. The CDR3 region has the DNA TGTGCCAGCACCAGGGGGCAAATGGATGAGCAGTTCTTC.

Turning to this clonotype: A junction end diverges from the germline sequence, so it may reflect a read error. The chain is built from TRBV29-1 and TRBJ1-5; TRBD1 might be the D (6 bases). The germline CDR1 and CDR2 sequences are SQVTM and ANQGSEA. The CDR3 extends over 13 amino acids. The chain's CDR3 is CSVVPGGGQPRHF. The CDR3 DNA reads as TGCAGTGTTGTTCCGGGGGGCGGTCAGCCCCGGCATTTC.

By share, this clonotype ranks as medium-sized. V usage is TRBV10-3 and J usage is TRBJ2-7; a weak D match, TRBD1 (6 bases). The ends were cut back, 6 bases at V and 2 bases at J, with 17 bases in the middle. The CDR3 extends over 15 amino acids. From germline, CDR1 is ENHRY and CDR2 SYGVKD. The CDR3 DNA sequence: TGTGCCATCAGGAGAGACAGGAGACCGACCTACGAGCAGTACTTC. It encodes CAIRRDRRPTYEQYF.

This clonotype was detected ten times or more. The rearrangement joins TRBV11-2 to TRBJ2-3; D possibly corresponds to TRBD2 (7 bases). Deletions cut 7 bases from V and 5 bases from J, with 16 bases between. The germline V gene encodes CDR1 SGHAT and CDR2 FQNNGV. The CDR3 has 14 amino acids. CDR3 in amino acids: CASTPVGGEDTQYF. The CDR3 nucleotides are TGTGCCAGCACCCCCGTAGGGGGGGAAGATACGCAGTATTTT.

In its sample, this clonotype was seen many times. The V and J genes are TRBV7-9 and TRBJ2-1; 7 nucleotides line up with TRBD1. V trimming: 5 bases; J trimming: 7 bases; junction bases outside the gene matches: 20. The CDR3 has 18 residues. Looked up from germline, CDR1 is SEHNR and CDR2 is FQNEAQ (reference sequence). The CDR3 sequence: CASSELTGSHDPFNEQFF. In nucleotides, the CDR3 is TGTGCCAGCAGCGAGCTGACAGGGTCGCATGACCCGTTTAATGAGCAGTTCTTC.

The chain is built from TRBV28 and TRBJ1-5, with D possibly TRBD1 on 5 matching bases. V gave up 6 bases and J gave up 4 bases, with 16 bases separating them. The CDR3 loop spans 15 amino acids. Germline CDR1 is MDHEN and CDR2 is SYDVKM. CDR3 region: CASRKTAGENQPQHF. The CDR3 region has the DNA TGTGCCAGCAGGAAGACAGCCGGGGAAAATCAGCCCCAGCATTTT. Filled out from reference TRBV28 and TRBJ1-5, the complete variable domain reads DVKVTQSSRYLVKRTGEKVFLECVQDMDHENMFWYRQDPGLGLRLIYFSYDVKMKEKGDIPEGYSVSREKKERFSLILESASTNQTSMYLCASRKTAGENQPQHFGDGTRLSIL.

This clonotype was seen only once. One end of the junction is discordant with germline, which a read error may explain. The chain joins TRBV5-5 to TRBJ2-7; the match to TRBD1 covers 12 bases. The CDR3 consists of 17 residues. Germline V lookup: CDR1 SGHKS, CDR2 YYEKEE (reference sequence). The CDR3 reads CASDSGGGTGGAYEQYF. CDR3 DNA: TGCGCCAGCGACAGTGGGGGAGGGACAGGGGGCGCCTACGAGCAGTACTTC.

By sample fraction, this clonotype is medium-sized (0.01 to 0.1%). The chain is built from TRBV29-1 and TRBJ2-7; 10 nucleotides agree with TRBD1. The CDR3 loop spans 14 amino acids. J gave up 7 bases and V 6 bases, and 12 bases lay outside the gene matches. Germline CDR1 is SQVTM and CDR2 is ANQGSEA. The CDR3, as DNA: TGCAGCGTCGGAACCGGGACAGGGGCGGGGGAGCAGTACTTC. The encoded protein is CSVGTGTGAGEQYF.

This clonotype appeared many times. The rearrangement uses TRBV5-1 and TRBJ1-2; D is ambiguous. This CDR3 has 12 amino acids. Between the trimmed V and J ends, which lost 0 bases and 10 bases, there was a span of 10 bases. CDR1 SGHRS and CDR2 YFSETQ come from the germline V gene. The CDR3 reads CASSLEDGFYTF. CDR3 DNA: TGCGCCAGCAGCTTGGAAGACGGTTTCTACACCTTC. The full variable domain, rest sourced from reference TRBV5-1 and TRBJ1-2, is KAGVTQTPRYLIKTRGQQVTLSCSPISGHRSVSWYQQTPGQGLQFLFEYFSETQRNKGNFPGRFSGRQFSNSRSEMNVSTLELGDSALYLCASSLEDGFYTFGSGTRLTVV.

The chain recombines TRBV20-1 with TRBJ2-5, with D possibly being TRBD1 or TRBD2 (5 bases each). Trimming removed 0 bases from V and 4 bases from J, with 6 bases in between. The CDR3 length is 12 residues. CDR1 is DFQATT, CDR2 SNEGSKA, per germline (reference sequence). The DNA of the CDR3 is TGCAGTGCTAGAGATGGGGGAGAGACCCAGTACTTC. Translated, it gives CSARDGGETQYF.

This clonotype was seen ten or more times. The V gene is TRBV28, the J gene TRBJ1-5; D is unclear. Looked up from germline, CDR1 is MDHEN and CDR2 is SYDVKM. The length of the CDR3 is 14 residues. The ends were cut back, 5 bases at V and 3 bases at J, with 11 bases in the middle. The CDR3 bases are TGTGCCAGCAGTGATAGTTCCCACAATCAGCCCCAGCATTTT. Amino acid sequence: CASSDSSHNQPQHF.

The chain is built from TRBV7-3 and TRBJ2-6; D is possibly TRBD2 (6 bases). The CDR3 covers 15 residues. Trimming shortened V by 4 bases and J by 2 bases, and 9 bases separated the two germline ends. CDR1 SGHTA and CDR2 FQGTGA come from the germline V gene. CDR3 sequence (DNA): TGTGCCAGCAGCTCCGGGGGAGCTGGGGCCAACGTCCTGACTTTC. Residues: CASSSGGAGANVLTF.

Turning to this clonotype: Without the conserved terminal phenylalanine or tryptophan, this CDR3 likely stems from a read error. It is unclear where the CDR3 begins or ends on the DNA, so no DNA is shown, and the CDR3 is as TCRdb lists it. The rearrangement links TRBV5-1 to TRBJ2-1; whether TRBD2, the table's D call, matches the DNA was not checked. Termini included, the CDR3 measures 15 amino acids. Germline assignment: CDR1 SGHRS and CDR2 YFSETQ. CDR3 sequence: CASSSTSGGGNEQLL.